This T cell receptor beta chain came from a study of OX40 agonist ivuxolimab in advanced cancers. This clone was counted once. This CDR3 has 15 residues. Germline V gene lookup returns CDR1 MDHEN and CDR2 SYDVKM. The germline V and J ends were trimmed by 3 bases and 6 bases, with 14 bases remaining between them. The data were produced by immunoSEQ multiplex PCR, yet TCRdb's version contains in-frame clones alone and is incomplete. Here the sample spans 14,000 or so clones, 65% to 80% being singletons. Sequences were derived from CD4+ or CD8+ T cells sorted from blood, sampled in a trial of the OX40 agonist ivuxolimab. The receptor was isolated from an adult with an advanced solid tumor such as melanoma, head and neck, liver or kidney cancer. The chain is built from TRBV28 and TRBJ1-4; the D gene is possibly TRBD1 (5 bases). CDR3 nucleotides: TGTGCCAGCAGTTTTTTGCCGGGAGGGGATGAAAAACTGTTTTTT. Protein product: CASSFLPGGDEKLFF.